These 4 T cell receptor beta chains share one sample of origin, sequenced in a study of blood T cells in healthy people across ages. Alongside a J-beta primer mix, a sample-barcoded 5' primer served in a second PCR lasting roughly 6 to 11 cycles. TCRdb passed the 5' RACE reads through MiXCR, listing each CDR3 protein once. The data contain about 1.6 million distinct CDR3 sequences, roughly 32% of them singletons. The sequenced material came from blood. These receptors were obtained from a woman aged 25-40 years in good health.

This chain connects TRBV20-1 to TRBJ1-2; perhaps TRBD1 as D (6 bases). Trimming took 5 bases from V and 8 from J, leaving 15 bases between them. This CDR3 is built from 12 residues. Germline loops: CDR1 DFQATT, CDR2 SNEGSKA (reference sequence). The CDR3 DNA is TGCAGTGCTTCCAGGGGAGTCGGGGGCTACACCTTC. Translation gives CSASRGVGGYTF.

This chain uses TRBV9 with TRBJ1-6; D might be TRBD1 (5 bases). The V end lost 3 bases, the J end lost 12 bases, and 10 bases lay between the germline ends. Germline assignment: CDR1 SGDLS and CDR2 YYNGEE. The CDR3 is 12 residues long. CDR3 residues: CASSASGGPLHF. The CDR3 DNA follows: TGTGCCAGCAGCGCTTCCGGGGGACCCCTCCACTTT.

J is TRBJ2-3 and V is TRBV20-1, with a tentative D call TRBD2 (5 bases). V was trimmed by 4 bases and J by 0 bases, leaving 17 bases between them. CDR1 and CDR2 from the germline V gene are DFQATT and SNEGSKA (reference sequence). The CDR3 has 16 residues. The CDR3 nucleotides are TGCAGTGCTACCCGTTTCGGAGCGGTGAGCACAGATACGCAGTATTTT. As protein: CSATRFGAVSTDTQYF.

This clonotype has ten or more counts. The chain carries TRBV4-1 and TRBJ1-2; the D is unclear. V lost 5 bases to trimming and J lost 7 bases, with 11 bases between them. Germline CDR1 reads MGHRA; CDR2 reads YSYEKL. The CDR3 is made up of 12 amino acids. The CDR3 is CASSTLTSGYTF. CDR3 coding DNA: TGCGCCAGCAGCACCCTGACAAGTGGCTACACCTTC.